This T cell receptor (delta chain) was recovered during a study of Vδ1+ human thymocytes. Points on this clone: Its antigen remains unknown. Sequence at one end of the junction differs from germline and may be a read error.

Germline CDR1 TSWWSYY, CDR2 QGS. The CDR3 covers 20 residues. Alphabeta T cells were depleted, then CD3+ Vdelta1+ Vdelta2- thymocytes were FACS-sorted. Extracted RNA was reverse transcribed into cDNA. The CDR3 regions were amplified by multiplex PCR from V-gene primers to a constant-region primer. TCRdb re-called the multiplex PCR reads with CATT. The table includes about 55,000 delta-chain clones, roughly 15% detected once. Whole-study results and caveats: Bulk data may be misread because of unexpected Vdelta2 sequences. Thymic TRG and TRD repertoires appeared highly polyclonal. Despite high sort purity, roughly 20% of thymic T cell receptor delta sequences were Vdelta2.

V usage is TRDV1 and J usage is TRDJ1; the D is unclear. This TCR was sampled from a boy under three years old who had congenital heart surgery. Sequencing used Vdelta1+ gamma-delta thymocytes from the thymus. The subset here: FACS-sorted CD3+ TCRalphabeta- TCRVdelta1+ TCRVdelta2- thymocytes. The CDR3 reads CALGEQYSSGAGPDTDKLIF. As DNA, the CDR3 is TGTGCTCTTGGCGAACAGTATAGCTCAGGGGCCGGGCCGGACACCGATAAACTCATCTTT.